The sequence of this T cell receptor (beta chain) was determined in a study of blood T cell repertoires in COVID-19. Study information: Nucleic acid was either cDNA or gDNA, and it came from T cells, B-cell-depleted T cells, or PBMCs.

Enrolled through a virtual design, the participants were between roughly 18 and 100 years of age and came from roughly 22 US areas. Assignments of participants to cohorts depended upon their own reported clinical history. Clones were sequenced by immunoSEQ multiplex PCR, and TCRdb holds only the in-frame ones, with some missing. The repertoire includes roughly 330,000 clones, approximately 84% of them detected once, and 10% sits in the top ten. Trimming took 6 bases from V and 5 from J; bases not matched to a gene: 8. The CDR3 spans 13 residues. Germline assignment: CDR1 GTSNPN and CDR2 SVGIG (reference sequence).

The sample taken for sequencing was PBMCs or T cells enriched from blood (not recorded which). This clonotype was sampled from a woman between 18 and 29 years old who had recovered from COVID-19. This sequence joins TRBV30 and TRBJ1-2, with 8 bases fitting TRBD1. The CDR3 DNA sequence: TGTGCCTGCAAGGACAGGGTCTTTTATGGCTACACCTTC. Protein: CACKDRVFYGYTF.